This T cell receptor beta chain stems from a study of T-cell reconstitution after alpha-beta-depleted transplantation in children. Concerning this clonotype: What it binds is unknown.

Study results and limitations: T-cell numbers and diversity, one year after transplant, stemmed largely from T cells that were newly produced. About two months after transplant, alpha-beta T cells reportedly came from several hundred expanded graft clones.

The TCRbeta library was prepared with unique molecular identifiers. In TCRdb, the PCR reads were re-called with MiXCR into one record per CDR3 protein. The table lists roughly 670,000 distinct CDR3 sequences, around 13% of them singletons. The sample in question was PBMCs, obtained before TCRalphabeta/CD19-depleted stem cell transplant. The receptor was derived from a girl under 10 years old with congenital amegakaryocytic thrombocytopenia, due to receive a stem cell transplant.

The CDR3 sequence is CASSLPGAIGYTF. The CDR3 region has the DNA TGTGCCAGCAGCTTACCGGGGGCGATTGGCTACACCTTC. The chain recombines TRBV11-2 with TRBJ1-2, with D tentatively TRBD1 (6 bases). The CDR3 loop spans 13 amino acids. Germline lookup yields CDR1 SGHAT and CDR2 FQNNGV. Trimming removed 2 bases from V and 7 bases from J, with 11 bases in between.